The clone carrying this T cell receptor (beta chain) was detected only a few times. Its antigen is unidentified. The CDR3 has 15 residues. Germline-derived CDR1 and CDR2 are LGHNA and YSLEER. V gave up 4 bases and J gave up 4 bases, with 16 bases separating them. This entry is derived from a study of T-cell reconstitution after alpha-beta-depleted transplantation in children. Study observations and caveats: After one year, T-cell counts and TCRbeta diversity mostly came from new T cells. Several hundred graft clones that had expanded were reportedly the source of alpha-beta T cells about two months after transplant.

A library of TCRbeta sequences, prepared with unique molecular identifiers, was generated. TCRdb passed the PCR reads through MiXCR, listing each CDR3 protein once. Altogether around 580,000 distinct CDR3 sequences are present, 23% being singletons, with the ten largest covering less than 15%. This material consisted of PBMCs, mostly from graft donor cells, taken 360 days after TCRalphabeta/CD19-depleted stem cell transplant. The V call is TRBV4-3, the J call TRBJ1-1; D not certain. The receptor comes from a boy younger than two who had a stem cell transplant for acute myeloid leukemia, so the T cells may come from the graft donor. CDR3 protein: CASSPLTQSPTEAFF. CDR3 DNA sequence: TGCGCCAGCAGCCCCCTTACTCAATCTCCCACTGAAGCTTTCTTT.